This paragraph covers one TCR beta chain sequence. Its cognate antigen has yet to be identified. No per-base quality is available; no much larger clone lies one base away. The CDR3 regions of human TCRbeta chains were analyzed by immunosequencing. Turning to the authors' computational methods: TCRs in the repertoires were matched against a reference library of SARS-CoV-2-specific TCRs that had been generated with the MIRA antigen-specificity platform. Breadth was defined as the fraction of unique TCRs that were SARS-CoV-2-associated, and depth was defined as the fraction of total T cells that were SARS-CoV-2-associated. Using the MIRA data, each spike-specific TCR was mapped to the spike region that the TCR reacts to and placed in a CD4 or CD8 class. Log10-transformed breadth and depth values were compared by one-way ANOVA with Sidak's multiple comparisons tests. This immuneACCESS table, as held by TCRdb, lists in-frame sequences with V and J called but not all clones. Of the missing ones, under half trace to an unresolved V gene in checked studies; the others have no known cause. V and J calls and clone size are those listed in that table; D and trimming were worked out from the DNA. This sample comprises 90,000 to 120,000 clones, approximately 91% of them detected only once. Approximately 19% of the sample rests with the top ten.

Taken with the paper, the label for time point translates to: baseline before first vaccination. Vaccinee samples came from UK trials COV001 and COV002, including a single-blind randomized controlled phase 2/3 trial of AZD1222 (ChAdOx1 nCoV-19) in healthy adults. For TCRbeta chain sequencing, PBMC samples from trial participants were taken at day 0 and at day 28 after the second dose. From the cysteine up to the phenylalanine, the CDR3 has a length of 14 residues. Of the read, only the CDR3 DNA is kept; its 42 bases are in frame from base 1. Looking up the germline V gene yields CDR1 SGHRS and CDR2 YFSETQ. The germline V and J ends show losses of 4 bases and 1 base respectively, and no gene match explains 2 bases of the junction. The data were taken from a study of T cell responses to AZD1222 COVID-19 vaccine (dated by TCRdb to 2020 to 2023). The study in broad terms: AZD1222 recipients with second doses at about 4 weeks or about 12 weeks were pooled, because spike-specific TCR depth and breadth did not differ between schedules. TCR sequencing was performed for approximately 240 trial participants, of whom around 200 were given two doses of AZD1222 and around 25 were given two doses of MenACWY control vaccine. Trial participants were enrolled into age subgroups of 18-55, 56-69 and 70-plus years, which contained approximately 150, 28 and 58 TCR-sequenced participants, respectively.

Study-wide findings and limitations: Conclusions about previously exposed vaccinees are limited because only six or seven AZD1222 recipients were SARS-CoV-2 seropositive at baseline. After two AZD1222 doses, both the breadth and the depth of spike-specific TCRs were significantly higher than at day 0 and than in MenACWY recipients. In the small 56-69-year group, the increase in depth fell short of significance, most likely because of low power. Nearly half of unique spike-specific TCRs reportedly recognized epitopes outside regions mutated in the B.1.351 and B.1.1.7 variants. Because no samples from the day 14 peak response were available, repertoires could be characterized only after the peak T cell response. Vaccine-associated CD4 TCRs spanned the whole spike protein, with dominant responses in regions 160-218 and 743-854. Participants were mostly white British and included more females than males, and it was suggested by the authors that clonal diversity may have been underestimated.

This receptor was obtained from an adult in good health. The V gene is TRBV5-1 and the J gene is TRBJ1-1; 9 of the junction bases match TRBD1. Specimen: peripheral blood, collected on day 0 of AZD1222 vaccination. The bases are TGCGCCAGCAGCACGGGACAGGGGAACACTGAAGCTTTCTTT. Its product reads: CASSTGQGNTEAFF.